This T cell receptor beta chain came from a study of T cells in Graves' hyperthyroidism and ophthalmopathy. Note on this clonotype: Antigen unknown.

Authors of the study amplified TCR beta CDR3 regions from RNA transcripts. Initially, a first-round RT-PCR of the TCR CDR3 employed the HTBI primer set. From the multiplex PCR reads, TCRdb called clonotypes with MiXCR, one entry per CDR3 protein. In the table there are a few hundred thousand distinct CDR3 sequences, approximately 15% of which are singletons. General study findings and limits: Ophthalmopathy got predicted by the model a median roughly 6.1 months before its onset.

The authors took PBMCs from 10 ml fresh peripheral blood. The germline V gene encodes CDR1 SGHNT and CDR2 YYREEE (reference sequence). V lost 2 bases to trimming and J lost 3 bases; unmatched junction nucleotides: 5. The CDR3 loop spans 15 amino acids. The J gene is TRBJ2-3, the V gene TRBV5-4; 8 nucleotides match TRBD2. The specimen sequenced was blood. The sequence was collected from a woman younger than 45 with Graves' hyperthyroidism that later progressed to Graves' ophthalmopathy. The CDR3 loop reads CASSFPGGRTDTQYF. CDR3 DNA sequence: TGTGCCAGCAGCTTCCCGGGGGGGCGAACAGATACGCAGTATTTT.